This TCR beta chain was obtained from a study of T cell responses to AZD1222 COVID-19 vaccine. Repertoires were generated with immunoSEQ multiplex PCR, while TCRdb's copy carries only in-frame clones and drops some. The table lists almost 50,000 clones, 79% of them singletons, with approximately 20% in the top ten. Germline CDR1 SEHNR, CDR2 FQNEAQ (reference sequence). V shed 5 bases, J shed 1 base, and the junction held 9 bases outside the gene matches. The CDR3 runs to 16 residues. The sequences come from peripheral blood, collected on day 0 of MenACWY control vaccination. This receptor was taken from an adult in good health. The V gene is TRBV7-9, the J gene TRBJ1-2; 8 nucleotides line up with TRBD1. The CDR3 DNA follows: TGTGCCAGCAGCCCCCGGGACAGGCGGATTAACTATGGCTACACCTTC. Its translation: CASSPRDRRINYGYTF.